This T cell receptor (beta chain) derives from a study of CD8+CD57+ T cells in acquired aplastic anemia. Regarding the study as a whole: There were about 27 CD8+ CDR3 sequences that occurred in both patients and controls.

Genomic DNA, serving as template, underwent TCR beta VDJ and CDR3 profiling. MiXCR was run by TCRdb on the reads, yielding one entry per CDR3 protein. The sample carries roughly 500,000 distinct CDR3 sequences, more than 25% recorded once. V lost 2 bases to trimming and J lost 2 bases; unmatched junction nucleotides: 7. This CDR3 spans 16 amino acids. Germline assignment: CDR1 SGHAT and CDR2 FQDESV (reference sequence). A word on this clonotype: The antigen is unknown.

Flow cytometry had shown expanded CD8+CD57+ cells in the patients chosen for sequencing. The chain combines TRBV11-1 with TRBJ2-3, with 7 bases matching TRBD1. The specimen sequenced was sorted CD4+, CD8+, or CD8+CD57+ T cells (not recorded which) from PBMCs. The receptor's source is a human donor with aplastic anemia. CDR3 in amino acids: CASSLMPGQTTDTQYF. The CDR3 nucleotides read TGTGCCAGCAGCTTAATGCCGGGACAGACCACAGATACGCAGTATTTT.